This TCR beta chain derives from a study of lymphopenia after photon versus proton radiotherapy. Study-level findings and limits: Survival link was tested only in deceased patients; proton benefit remains a possibility. Post-nadir diversity loss with photons came from oligoclonal expansion, particularly CD8+ Temra cells. Post-nadir TCR diversity decline inversely tracked overall survival among those who died.

Method: immunoSEQ multiplex PCR; TCRdb's copy keeps in-frame clones and lacks some. The table has approximately 65,000 clones, more than 75% seen once. Worth noting for this clone: Antigen unknown.

V was shortened by 0 bases and J by 6 bases, with 8 bases between the two germline ends. The CDR3 totals 13 residues. Germline lookup yields CDR1 GTSNPN and CDR2 SVGIG (reference sequence). The TCR comes from a man older than 75 with esophageal cancer. Sequencing used peripheral blood, obtained from a patient treated with proton-based radiotherapy. The chain uses TRBV30 and TRBJ2-2; D not resolved. CDR3 nucleotide sequence: TGTGCCTGGAGTGTATCGGTATCCGGGGAGCTGTTTTTT. Its translation: CAWSVSVSGELFF.